This T cell receptor (beta chain) was retrieved from a study of blood T cells in healthy people across ages (dated by TCRdb to the mid-2010s). With regard to the full study: In model experiments, template switching captured roughly one uniquely barcoded TCR beta cDNA molecule for every two T cells. Using deep sequencing normalized with unique cDNA molecular identifiers, the study measured how TCR beta repertoire diversity changes with age. The donors were divided into four age groups: young (average 16 years), middle-aged (about 39), aged (about 60) and long-lived (nearly 85). The study analyzed two additional independent replicas of 1 million unique cDNA reads from the same blood draw for two donors, one aged 18 to 30 and one aged 80 or older. Here is what the overall study found, with its caveats: Estimates of total diversity from one million sequenced T cells were regarded as lower bounds and underestimates. Donor CMV infection status was unknown, potentially confounding age-related changes in expanded clonotypes. Compared with the aged group, more naive CD4+ T cells, fewer expanded clones and increased TCR diversity were shown by the long-lived group, suggesting age selection. The percentage of naive T cells measured by flow cytometry correlated strongly with observed TCR beta diversity. Because profiling used bulk unsorted PBMCs, naive and antigen-experienced compartments could not be compared conclusively. Observed TCR beta diversity per million T cells fell roughly linearly with age, and a significant reduction was already apparent by age approximately 41.

The CDR3 holds 17 amino acids from the cysteine to the phenylalanine. The retained sequence is limited to the CDR3, 51 bases, with the frame set at the first base. CDR1 LGHNA and CDR2 YNFKEQ were looked up in the germline V gene. V is trimmed back by 0 bases and J by 0 bases, and the junction contains 3 bases that no gene match accounts for. The library was made by 5' RACE. The data were produced on an Illumina HiSeq 2500. A second PCR of roughly 6 to 12 cycles was run with a J-beta primer mix and a sample-barcoded 5' primer. A template-switch 5' adaptor carrying 12 random nucleotides introduced a unique molecular identifier onto each TCR beta cDNA molecule. Each sample yielded at least 2.5 million CDR3-containing paired-end reads. First-strand cDNA was synthesized from all RNA with the Mint cDNA synthesis kit, primed by a TRBC-specific oligonucleotide. All cDNA was treated with uracil-DNA glycosylase and then went through a first 18-cycle PCR with the universal primers M1SS and BC2_uni_R. For the original study's pipeline: For normalization, 1 million high-quality reads, each with a distinct molecular identifier, were randomly selected from each sample. Reads sharing molecular identifiers were discarded rather than binned into consensus sequences. MiTCR, set to a Q25 quality threshold and the strictest error-elimination algorithm, was used for CDR3 identification, clonotype clustering and error correction. A nonparametric unseen species model with Euler transformation was used to estimate a lower bound on total TCR beta diversity. The public reads were reprocessed in TCRdb via fastp at Q25 and MiXCR, keeping in-frame beta chains. Each CDR3 protein gets just one entry, which takes the most common genes and DNA from the rows behind it. These V and J calls originate from TCRdb's pipeline instead of the authors' own analysis. The sample table shows around 500,000 distinct CDR3 sequences, and around a quarter are seen once. Roughly 3.5% of the sample is in the top ten clones.

Systemically healthy Caucasian individuals from Russia, 39 in total and aged roughly 6 to 95 years, were included as donors. Each donor gave ten milliliters of peripheral blood, collected into EDTA-treated Vacutainer tubes. Ficoll-Paque density-gradient centrifugation was used to isolate PBMCs, with at least 7 million per sample. Total RNA, at least 5 micrograms per sample, was extracted from PBMCs with Trizol reagent. For every donor, an aliquot of PBMCs went through flow cytometry to measure the percentages of naive CD45RAhigh/CD27high T cells. The sample holds a few counts of this clonotype. Its binding antigen is unknown. Base qualities are not recorded, but no much larger clone differs from it by a single base. This same sample was also taken into another study, of T cells of mothers and their children. Drawing on the second study: The donors were nine systemically healthy Caucasian individuals, made up of three mothers and their six children. cDNA synthesis used all of the extracted RNA, with 1.5 ug of RNA in each 15 ul reaction. In the second PCR, the M1S primer introduced both the sample barcodes and 2-4 random nucleotides. Over 8 million TCR beta CDR3 reads came from each mother, compared with approximately 3.1 million reads from each child. In both related and unrelated pairs, thymic selection shapes the output of TCR recombination in a similar way, with inherited differences having only a minor effect. Related mother-child pairs always showed normalized repertoire overlap that was slightly higher than in unrelated mother-child pairs, though the difference was never significant. No persistent microchimeric T cell clones were detected, at a sensitivity of around 97 clones per million clonotypes. In the study, deep NGS was used to compare the TCR beta repertoires of mothers and children, and features distinguishing related mother-child pairs from unrelated individuals were sought. The mean age was around 42 +/- 4 years for the mothers and about 12 +/- 4 years for the children. After adapter ligation with NEBNext reagents, the libraries were sequenced on Illumina HiSeq 2000 with 100+100 nt paired-end reads. To prevent cross-contamination, the mother and child libraries were prepared one month apart and sequenced in separate runs. Each donor had between roughly 500,000 and 2,100,000 distinct TCR beta clonotypes identified. Naive TCR beta clonotypes were estimated from low-frequency clonotypes matched to each donor's FACS-determined naive share, without sorting.

Specimen: blood. The clonotype comes from a boy aged 2 to 10 in good health. This chain is built from TRBV4-2 and TRBJ2-2, with 8 bases matching TRBD2. In nucleotide form, the sequence is TGTGCCAGCAGCCAAGATATAGCGGGGCCGAACACCGGGGAGCTGTTTTTT. Its protein reads: CASSQDIAGPNTGELFF.